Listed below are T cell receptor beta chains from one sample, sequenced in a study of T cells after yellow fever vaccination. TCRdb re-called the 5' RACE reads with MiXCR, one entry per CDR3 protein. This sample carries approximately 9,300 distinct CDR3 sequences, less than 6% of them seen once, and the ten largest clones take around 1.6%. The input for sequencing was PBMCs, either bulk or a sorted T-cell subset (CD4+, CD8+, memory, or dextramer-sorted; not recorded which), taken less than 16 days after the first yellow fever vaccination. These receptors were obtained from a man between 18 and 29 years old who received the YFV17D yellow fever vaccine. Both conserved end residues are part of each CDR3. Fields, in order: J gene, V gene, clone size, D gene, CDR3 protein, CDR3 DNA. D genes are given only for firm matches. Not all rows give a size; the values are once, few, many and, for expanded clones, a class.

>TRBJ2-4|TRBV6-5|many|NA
CASSITGTADAKNIQYF
TGTGCCAGCAGCATAACAGGGACCGCCGATGCCAAAAACATTCAGTACTTC
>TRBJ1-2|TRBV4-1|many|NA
CASSQGTGDGYTF
TGCGCCAGCAGCCAGGGGACTGGAGATGGCTACACCTTC
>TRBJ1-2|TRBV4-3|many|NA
CASSQVALEGYGYTF
TGCGCCAGCAGCCAAGTCGCCCTCGAGGGGTATGGCTACACCTTC
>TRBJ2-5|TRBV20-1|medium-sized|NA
CSASPGPGATQYF
TGCAGTGCTAGCCCCGGGCCTGGGGCTACCCAGTACTTC
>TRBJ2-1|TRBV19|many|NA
CASSIDWRNEQFF
TGTGCCAGTAGTATAGATTGGCGAAATGAGCAGTTCTTC
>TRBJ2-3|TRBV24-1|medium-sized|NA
CATSDSGSGYTDTQYF
TGTGCCACCAGTGATTCGGGGAGCGGATACACAGATACGCAGTATTTT
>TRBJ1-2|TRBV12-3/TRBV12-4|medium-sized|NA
CASTYDLLRYYGYTF
TGTGCCAGCACCTATGACCTTTTGCGGTACTATGGCTACACCTTC
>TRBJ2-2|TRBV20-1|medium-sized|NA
CSAPTGTLNTGELFF
TGCAGTGCTCCCACCGGGACTTTGAACACCGGGGAGCTGTTTTTT
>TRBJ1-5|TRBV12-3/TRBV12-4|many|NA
CASRSGVVSNQPQHF
TGTGCCAGCAGGTCAGGGGTTGTAAGCAATCAGCCCCAGCATTTT
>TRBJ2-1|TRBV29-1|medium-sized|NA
CSARAYNEQFF
TGCAGCGCGCGTGCCTACAATGAGCAGTTCTTC
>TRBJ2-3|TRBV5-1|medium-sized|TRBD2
CASSLLASSTDTQYF
TGCGCCAGCAGCTTACTAGCGTCTAGCACAGATACGCAGTATTTT
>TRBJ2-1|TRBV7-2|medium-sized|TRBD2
CASSSTSGGFGEQFF
TGTGCCAGCAGCTCAACTAGCGGCGGTTTTGGAGAGCAGTTCTTC
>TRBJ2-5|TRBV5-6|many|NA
CASSLSRETQYF
TGTGCCAGCAGCTTATCGAGAGAGACCCAGTACTTC
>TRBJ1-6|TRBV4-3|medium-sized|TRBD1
CASSQDQTGEEDSPLHF
TGCGCCAGCAGCCAAGACCAGACAGGGGAAGAGGATTCACCCCTCCACTTT
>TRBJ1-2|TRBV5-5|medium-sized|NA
CASSWWGPSYGYTF
TGTGCCAGCAGCTGGTGGGGGCCGAGCTATGGCTACACCTTC
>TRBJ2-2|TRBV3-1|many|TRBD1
CASSRGTGFTGELFF
TGTGCCAGCAGCCGAGGGACAGGGTTTACCGGGGAGCTGTTTTTT
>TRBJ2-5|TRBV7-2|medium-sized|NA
CASSLTETQYF
TGTGCCAGCAGCTTAACGGAGACCCAGTACTTC
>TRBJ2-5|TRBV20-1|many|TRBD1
CSARIGTGRLGTQYF
TGCAGTGCTAGGATTGGGACAGGGCGGTTGGGGACCCAGTACTTC
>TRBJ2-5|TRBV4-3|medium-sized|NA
CASSQEALGTQYF
TGCGCCAGCAGCCAAGAGGCATTAGGGACCCAGTACTTC
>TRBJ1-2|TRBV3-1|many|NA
CASSQEGQRRRGYTF
TGTGCCAGCAGCCAAGAAGGGCAGCGGCGGAGGGGCTACACCTTC
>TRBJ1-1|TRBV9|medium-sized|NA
CASSGGQSMNTEAFF
TGTGCCAGCAGCGGGGGACAAAGCATGAACACTGAAGCTTTCTTT
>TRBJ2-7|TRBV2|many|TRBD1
CASRPQQGDEQYF
TGTGCCAGCAGACCGCAACAGGGGGACGAGCAGTACTTC
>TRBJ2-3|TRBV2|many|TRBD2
CASSEVPAGGGTDTQYF
TGTGCCAGCAGTGAAGTCCCAGCGGGGGGTGGCACAGATACGCAGTATTTT
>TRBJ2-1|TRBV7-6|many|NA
CASSSRPSSYNEQFF
TGTGCCAGCAGCTCGAGACCCAGCTCCTACAATGAGCAGTTCTTC
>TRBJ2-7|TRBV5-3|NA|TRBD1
CASGPATGAYEQYF
TGTGCCAGCGGCCCCGCGACAGGGGCCTACGAGCAGTACTTC
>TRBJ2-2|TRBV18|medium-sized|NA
CASSPVKATGELFF
TGTGCCAGCTCACCTGTCAAAGCCACCGGGGAGCTGTTTTTT
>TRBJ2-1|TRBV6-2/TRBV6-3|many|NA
CASNPWRGRYNEQFF
TGTGCCAGCAACCCATGGAGGGGAAGGTACAATGAGCAGTTCTTC
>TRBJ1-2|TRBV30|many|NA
CAWSRDRPYGYTF
TGTGCCTGGAGTAGAGACAGGCCCTATGGCTACACCTTC
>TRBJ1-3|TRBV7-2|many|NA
CASSSYRRQAGNTIYF
TGTGCCAGCAGCTCCTACAGGAGGCAGGCTGGAAACACCATATATTTT
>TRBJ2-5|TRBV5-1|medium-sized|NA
CASSLEGRKETQYF
TGCGCCAGCAGCTTGGAGGGCAGAAAAGAGACCCAGTACTTC
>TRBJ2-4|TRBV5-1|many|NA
CASSLDYGSGKGIQYF
TGCGCCAGCAGCTTGGACTACGGATCGGGGAAGGGCATTCAGTACTTC
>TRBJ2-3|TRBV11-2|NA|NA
CASSFRAADTQYF
TGTGCCAGCAGCTTTAGAGCAGCAGATACGCAGTATTTT
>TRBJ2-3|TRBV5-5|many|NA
CASSLFSQSTDTQYF
TGTGCCAGCAGCTTGTTTTCTCAGAGCACAGATACGCAGTATTTT
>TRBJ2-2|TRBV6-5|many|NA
CASSYFRSTGELFF
TGTGCCAGCAGTTATTTCCGTTCCACCGGGGAGCTGTTTTTT
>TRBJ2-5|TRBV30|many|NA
CAWRGAFQETQYF
TGTGCCTGGAGAGGGGCCTTCCAAGAGACCCAGTACTTC
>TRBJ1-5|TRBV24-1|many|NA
CATDSGSNQPQHF
TGTGCCACCGACTCAGGGAGCAATCAGCCCCAGCATTTT